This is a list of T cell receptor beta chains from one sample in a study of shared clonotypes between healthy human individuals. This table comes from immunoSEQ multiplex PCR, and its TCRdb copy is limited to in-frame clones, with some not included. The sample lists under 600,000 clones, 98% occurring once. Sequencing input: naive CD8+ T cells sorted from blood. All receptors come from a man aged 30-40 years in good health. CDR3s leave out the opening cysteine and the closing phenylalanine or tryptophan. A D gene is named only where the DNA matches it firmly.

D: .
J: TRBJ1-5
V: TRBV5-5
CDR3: ASSLEGFPNQPQH

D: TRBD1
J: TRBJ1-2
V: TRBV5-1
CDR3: ASSLAFLGQSHYGYT

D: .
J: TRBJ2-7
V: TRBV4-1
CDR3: ASSLLGGDEQY

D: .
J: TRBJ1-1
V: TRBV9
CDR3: ASSRGNTEAF

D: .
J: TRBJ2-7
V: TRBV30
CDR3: AWNVGTVSYEQY

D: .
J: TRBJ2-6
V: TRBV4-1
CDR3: ASSQEGSGANVLT

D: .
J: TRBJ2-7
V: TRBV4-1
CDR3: ASSQRGGSYEQY

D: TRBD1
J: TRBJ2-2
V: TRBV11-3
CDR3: ASRDRETGELF

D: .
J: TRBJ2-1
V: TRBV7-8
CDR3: ASSDGTSNEQF

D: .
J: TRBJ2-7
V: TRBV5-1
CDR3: ASRTGRESSKRFPSYEQY

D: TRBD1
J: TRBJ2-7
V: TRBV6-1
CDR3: ASSGRQGPAYEQY

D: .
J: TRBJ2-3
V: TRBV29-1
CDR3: SVYAGAGTDTQY

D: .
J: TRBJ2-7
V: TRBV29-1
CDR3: SALTGFAYEQY

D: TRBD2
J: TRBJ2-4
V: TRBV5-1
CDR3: ASSLAGAGGPHIQY

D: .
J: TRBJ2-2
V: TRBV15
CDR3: ATSQGMNTGELF

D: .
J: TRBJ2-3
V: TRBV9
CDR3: ASSEALGTRTDTQY

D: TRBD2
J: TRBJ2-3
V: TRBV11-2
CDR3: ASTPSGSTDTQY

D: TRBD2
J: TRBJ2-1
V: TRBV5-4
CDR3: ASSPGLGNEQF

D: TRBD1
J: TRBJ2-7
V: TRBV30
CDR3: AWSVVGGPRDEQY

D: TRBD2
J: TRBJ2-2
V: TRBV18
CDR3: ASSWTSGDTGELF

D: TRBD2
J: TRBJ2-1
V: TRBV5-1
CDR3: ASSPPTSGVPYNEQF

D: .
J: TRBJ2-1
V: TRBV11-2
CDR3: ASSPQTDNEQF

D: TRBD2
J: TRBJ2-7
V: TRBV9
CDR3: ASSVGALAGYEQY

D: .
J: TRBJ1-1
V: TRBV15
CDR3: ATSRKVNTEAF

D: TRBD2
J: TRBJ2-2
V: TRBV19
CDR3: ATQREGYTGELF

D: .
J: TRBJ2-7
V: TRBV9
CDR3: ASSVGLEGYEQY

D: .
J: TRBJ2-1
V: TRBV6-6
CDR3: ASSYSMESGNEQF

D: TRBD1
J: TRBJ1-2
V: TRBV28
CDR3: ASSFGTGSLIGYT

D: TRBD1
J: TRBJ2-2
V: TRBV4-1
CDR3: ASSQGQGSGTGELF

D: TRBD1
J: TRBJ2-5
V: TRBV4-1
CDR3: ASSQDKRTGGLGVPGTQY

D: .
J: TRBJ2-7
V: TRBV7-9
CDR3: ASKIDGGTYEQY

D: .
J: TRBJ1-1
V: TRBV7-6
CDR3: ASSLKGMNTEAF

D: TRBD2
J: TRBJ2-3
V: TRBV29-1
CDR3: SVGLAGGPGTDTQY

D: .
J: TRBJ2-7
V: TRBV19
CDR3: ASSLAGHYEQY

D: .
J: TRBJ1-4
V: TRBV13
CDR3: ASSSRDENEKLF

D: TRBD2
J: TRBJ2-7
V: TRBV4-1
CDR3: ASSQTAGLAGVAEQY

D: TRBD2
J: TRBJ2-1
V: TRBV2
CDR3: ASPAGGERRNEQF

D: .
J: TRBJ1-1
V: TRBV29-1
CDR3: SVDTTGLNTEAF

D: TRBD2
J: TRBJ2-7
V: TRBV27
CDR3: ASSPVETSGSSYEQY

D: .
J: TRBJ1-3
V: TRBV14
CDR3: ASSQDFTGSGNTIY

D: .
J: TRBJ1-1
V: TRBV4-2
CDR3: ASSQDSTDTRRDTEAF

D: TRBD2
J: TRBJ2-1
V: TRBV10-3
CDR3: AISESDRGRAQEYEQF

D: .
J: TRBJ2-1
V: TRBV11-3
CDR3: ASSDLLRGAEQF

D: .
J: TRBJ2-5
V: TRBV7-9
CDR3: ASSSEGETQY

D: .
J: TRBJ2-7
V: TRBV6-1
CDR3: ASSVFSGYEQY

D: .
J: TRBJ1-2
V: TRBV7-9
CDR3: ASSLVLGTPFNYGYT

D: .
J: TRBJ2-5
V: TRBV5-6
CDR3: ASSLWLEEERATQY

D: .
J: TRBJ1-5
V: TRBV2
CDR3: ASSGGAGNQPQH

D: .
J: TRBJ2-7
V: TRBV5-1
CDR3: ASSPTWGGYEQY